This TCR beta chain was captured in a study of a mutant IDH1 vaccine in newly diagnosed glioma. Study-level background: Every participant had undergone radiotherapy, temozolomide, or both before, and most underwent both. General study points: A vaccine-induced immune response developed in roughly 95% of the patients. Pseudoprogression appeared unlinked to shifts in leading peripheral T cell clonotypes.

Time point defined: baseline, week 1 (first vaccination visit). Treatment indicated: pre-vaccination baseline after standard-of-care therapy. Each of the donors came in with new WHO grade 3 or 4 astrocytomas that were IDH1-mutant and ATRX-lost. The protocol was immunoSEQ multiplex PCR, while the TCRdb copy is restricted to in-frame clones and leaves out a portion. The sample lists 65,000 to 70,000 clones, 86% seen once, with approximately 2.6% in the top ten. Points on this clone: Its antigen is undetermined.

Germline CDR1 LNHDA, CDR2 SQIVND (reference sequence). V lost 4 bases and J 0 bases, leaving 21 bases between the germline ends. The CDR3 loop spans 18 amino acids. The sequences come from PBMCs, collected from a glioma patient treated with radiotherapy, temozolomide or both. This TCR came from a man aged 25 to 40 with glioma. V and J are TRBV19 and TRBJ1-1; tentative D call: TRBD1 (6 bases). CDR3 loop: CASSTRTARGGMNTEAFF. The CDR3 bases are TGTGCCAGTAGTACCCGGACAGCCCGCGGGGGCATGAACACTGAAGCTTTCTTT.